The sequence of this T cell receptor (beta chain) was determined in a study of cytomegalovirus exposure and HLA in healthy donors. Study-wide points: According to the study, 160 or so TCR beta chains were cytomegalovirus-associated. In a later analysis, a missense DCLRE1C variant was linked to TCR beta V- and J-gene trimming. In a later analysis, an Asian-associated ancestry cluster reportedly showed fewer N-insertions than the roughly 650-donor mean.

Notes on this clone: Its antigen is not known.

In the PCR, 60 Vbeta and 13 Jbeta primers were used. TCRdb keeps only in-frame clones here, not all; method: immunoSEQ multiplex PCR. The data show 160,000 or so clones, 70% to 90% seen once. This CDR3 has 18 amino acids. V was pared by 5 bases and J by 7 bases, with 17 bases of the junction left unmatched. The germline CDR1 and CDR2 sequences are MDHEN and SYDVKM. V is TRBV28 and J is TRBJ2-2; 9 bases agree with TRBD1. What was sequenced was PBMCs. The TCR comes from a woman between 18 and 29 years old in good health and CMV-seronegative. The CDR3 coding sequence is TGTGCCAGCAGTCCAGTGGGGTACAGGGGGCAAAAAGACGGGGAGCTGTTTTTT. It specifies CASSPVGYRGQKDGELFF.